The 22 T cell receptor beta chains below come from one sample, sequenced in a study of molecular identifiers for immune sequencing clone quantification. Via MiXCR, TCRdb re-called the PCR reads, giving one row per CDR3 protein. The repertoire includes 490,000 or so distinct CDR3 sequences, 25% of them detected once, and 0.76% sits in the top ten. Sequencing was done on a sample of naive CD8+ T cells from blood, with Jurkat cell RNA spiked in. The subset here: FACS-sorted CD8+CD4-CCR7+CD45RA+ naive T cells. These receptors came from a human donor in good health. Some libraries in this study had Jurkat cell RNA spiked in.

The genes are TRBV10-3 and TRBJ2-2; no clear D gene. CDR3 length: 15 residues. Looked up from germline, CDR1 is ENHRY and CDR2 is SYGVKD. Trimming removed 2 bases at V and 0 bases at J, with 7 bases between. The CDR3 is CAISEPQTNTGELFF. CDR3 nucleotides: TGTGCCATCAGTGAGCCCCAGACGAACACCGGGGAGCTGTTTTTT.

Ten or more counts support this clonotype. This chain links TRBV7-2 with TRBJ2-7; no clear D. The CDR3 has 14 amino acids. Germline CDR1 reads SGHTA; CDR2 reads FQGNSA. V was trimmed by 0 bases and J by 2 bases, leaving 8 bases between them. The CDR3 sequence is CASSLAYTAYEQYF. As DNA, the CDR3 is TGTGCCAGCAGCTTAGCGTATACCGCCTACGAGCAGTACTTC.

This clonotype came up a few times. V gene TRBV3-1 combines with J gene TRBJ2-1, with TRBD2 identical over 10 bases. This CDR3 has 16 amino acids. After removal of 5 bases from V and 5 bases from J, the junction contained 9 bases not matched to a gene. The V gene's germline CDR1 is LGHDT and CDR2 YNNKEL (reference sequence). The DNA for the CDR3 is TGTGCCAGCAGCTCACCCGGGACTAGCGCAAACAATGAGCAGTTCTTC. It translates to CASSSPGTSANNEQFF.

There are a few counts of this clonotype. The rearrangement links TRBV18 to TRBJ1-2; TRBD1 matches at 10 bases. The J segment lost 2 bases and the V segment lost 1 base, leaving 7 bases of the junction unmatched. In germline, CDR1 is KGHSH, CDR2 LQKENI. The CDR3 runs 17 residues. The chain's CDR3 is CASSPRDRGIQNYGYTF. The CDR3 DNA sequence: TGTGCCAGCTCACCACGGGACAGGGGAATCCAGAACTATGGCTACACCTTC.

This clonotype appeared many times. This chain connects TRBV6-1 to TRBJ1-1; weak D call: TRBD1 (5 bases). The CDR3 runs to 13 residues. The ends were cut back, 10 bases at V and 1 base at J, with 13 bases in the middle. The germline gives CDR1 MNHNS, CDR2 SASEGT. DNA for the CDR3: TGTGCCACCGGCGGGGGGGAGAACACTGAAGCTTTCTTT. It translates to CATGGGENTEAFF.

This CDR3 is CASSVDDRGPHTGELFF. CDR3 DNA sequence: TGTGCCAGCAGCGTAGATGACAGGGGGCCTCACACCGGGGAGCTGTTTTTT. The chain employs TRBV7-9 and TRBJ2-2; 10 bases are a match to TRBD1. The CDR3 contains 17 residues. Trimming cost V 5 bases and J 3 bases; bases outside gene matches: 9. CDR1 SEHNR and CDR2 FQNEAQ come from the germline V gene (reference sequence). Full variable domain (outside the CDR3, taken from reference TRBV7-9 and TRBJ2-2): DTGVSQNPRHKITKRGQNVTFRCDPISEHNRLYWYRQTLGQGPEFLTYFQNEAQLEKSRLLSDRFSAERPKGSFSTLEIQRTEQGDSAMYLCASSVDDRGPHTGELFFGEGSRLTVL.

The chain uses TRBV27 and TRBJ2-7, with D uncertain. This CDR3 region has 12 residues. V dropped 5 bases and J dropped 0 bases, with 5 bases sitting between them. Germline CDR1 MNHEY, CDR2 SMNVEV (reference sequence). Written as DNA, the CDR3 is TGTGCCAGCAGTCCCTGCTCCTACGAGCAGTACTTC. As protein: CASSPCSYEQYF.

In this sample, this clonotype turned up many times. The V call is TRBV7-9, the J call TRBJ1-2; 8 bases fit TRBD1. This CDR3 is built from 15 residues. The germline CDR1 and CDR2 sequences are SEHNR and FQNEAQ (reference sequence). Trimming cost V 5 bases and J 6 bases; bases outside gene matches: 11. The CDR3: CASSEGPGGAHGYTF. The CDR3 DNA reads as TGTGCCAGCAGCGAGGGGCCAGGGGGCGCCCATGGCTACACCTTC. Full variable domain (rest looked up from reference TRBV7-9 and TRBJ1-2): DTGVSQNPRHKITKRGQNVTFRCDPISEHNRLYWYRQTLGQGPEFLTYFQNEAQLEKSRLLSDRFSAERPKGSFSTLEIQRTEQGDSAMYLCASSEGPGGAHGYTFGSGTRLTVV.

The genes are TRBV30 and TRBJ2-4; 12 bases are shared with TRBD1. There are 14 residues in the CDR3. The junction had 3 bases not matched to a gene; V was cut back by 0 bases and J by 9 bases. In germline, CDR1 is GTSNPN, CDR2 SVGIG (reference sequence). CDR3 amino acids: CAWSVLGQGAIQYF. DNA of the CDR3: TGTGCCTGGAGTGTATTGGGACAGGGGGCCATTCAGTACTTC.

This clonotype has a handful of counts. The chain links TRBV21-1 to TRBJ2-7. TRBV21-1 is given as a pseudogene. CDR3 length: 14 residues. The CDR3 region is CASSKAYNPYEQYF. The CDR3 region has the DNA TGTGCCAGCAGCAAAGCGTATAATCCCTACGAGCAGTACTTC.

The chain recombines TRBV13 with TRBJ1-1; D perhaps matches TRBD1 (5 bases). V dropped 5 bases and J dropped 7 bases, with 17 bases sitting between them. This CDR3 comprises 14 residues. Germline V gene lookup returns CDR1 PRHDT and CDR2 FYEKMQ (reference sequence). The CDR3, as DNA: TGTGCCAGCAGCCCCGGACAAAGGACGTTTGAAGCTTTCTTT. Its translation: CASSPGQRTFEAFF.

The table lists this clonotype with many counts. CDR3 sequence (DNA): TGTGCCAGCAGCTTAGGGACAGGAAACTACGAGCAGTACTTC. Its translation is CASSLGTGNYEQYF. The V and J genes are TRBV7-9 and TRBJ2-7, with 7 bases fitting TRBD1. CDR1 and CDR2 from the germline V gene are SEHNR and FQNEAQ (reference sequence). Trimming took 1 base from V and 3 from J; bases not matched to a gene: 3. This CDR3 is 14 amino acids long.

This clonotype was observed at least ten times. The J gene is TRBJ2-5, the V gene TRBV30, with 8 bases matching TRBD1. CDR1 and CDR2 (germline): GTSNPN, SVGIG (reference sequence). The CDR3 extends over 11 amino acids. J gave up 4 bases and V 5 bases, and 0 bases lay outside the gene matches. The CDR3 bases are TGTGCCTGGGGACAGGGAGAGACCCAGTACTTC. This translates into CAWGQGETQYF. The variable domain in full, completed from reference TRBV30 and TRBJ2-5, reads SQTIHQWPATLVQPVGSPLSLECTVEGTSNPNLYWYRQAAGRGLQLLFYSVGIGQISSEVPQNLSASRPQDRQFILSSKKLLLSDSGFYLCAWGQGETQYFGPGTRLLVL.

This clonotype has a handful of counts. The CDR3 DNA is TGTGCCAGCAGCTCCACGGACAACACCATATATTTT. Translated, it gives CASSSTDNTIYF. J is TRBJ1-3 and V is TRBV7-8; D remains unclear. The CDR3 loop spans 12 amino acids. The germline V gene encodes CDR1 SGHVS and CDR2 FQNEAQ. The V end lost 4 bases, the J end lost 7 bases, and 8 bases lay between the germline ends.

The chain carries TRBV19 and TRBJ2-2, with a possible D match to TRBD1 (6 bases). Per germline, CDR1 LNHDA and CDR2 SQIVND (reference sequence). CDR3 length: 16 residues. With 5 bases removed from V and 1 base from J, the gap between germline ends came to 14 bases. This CDR3 is CASSPGTIMNTGELFF. The CDR3 DNA reads as TGTGCCAGTAGTCCGGGGACAATAATGAACACCGGGGAGCTGTTTTTT.

This clonotype was counted a few times. The chain couples TRBV12-3 or TRBV12-4 to TRBJ2-3; the match to TRBD2 covers 11 bases. CDR3 size: 21 residues. The ends lost 5 bases at V and 3 bases at J; junction bases unmatched: 22. CDR3 protein: CASSAETPGTSGPWETDTQYF. The CDR3 DNA reads as TGTGCCAGCAGTGCCGAAACACCCGGGACTAGCGGCCCGTGGGAGACAGATACGCAGTATTTT.

The chain uses TRBV2 and TRBJ2-1; TRBD2 is a possible D gene (6 bases). CDR3 length: 14 residues. V gave up 3 bases and J gave up 9 bases, with 15 bases separating them. Germline V gene lookup returns CDR1 SNHLY and CDR2 FYNNEI. For the CDR3, the DNA is TGTGCCAGCAGTGAGTTTGATCGGGGGTTTGAGCAGTTCTTC. Protein: CASSEFDRGFEQFF.

A word on this clonotype: This may be a read error: a much more frequent sequence differs by one nucleotide. The rearrangement joins TRBV4-3 to TRBJ2-7; 7 bases are a match to TRBD1. The CDR3 has 14 residues. Germline CDR1 and CDR2: LGHNA and YSLEER. The trim removed 1 base at V and 7 bases at J, leaving 7 bases unmatched. CDR3 bases: TGCGCCAGCAGCCAAGCGAGGGGGCTGGGAGAGCAGTACTTC. This codes for CASSQARGLGEQYF.

This clonotype was seen a few times. The chain carries TRBV27 and TRBJ1-1; a weak D match, TRBD1 (6 bases). Trimming took 1 base from V and 5 from J, leaving 17 bases between them. This CDR3 has 16 amino acids. Germline lookup yields CDR1 MNHEY and CDR2 SMNVEV (reference sequence). CDR3 sequence: CASSLLLPQGRTEAFF. DNA for the CDR3: TGTGCCAGCAGTTTATTGCTCCCACAGGGTCGAACTGAAGCTTTCTTT.

Concerning this clonotype: Its ends do not fully match the called genes, so a read error is possible. The rearrangement uses TRBV2 and TRBJ1-1; 8 nucleotides match TRBD1. The germline V gene encodes CDR1 SNHLY and CDR2 FYNNEI. The CDR3 consists of 18 residues. CDR3 sequence (DNA): TGTGCCAGCAGTGAGATTGGGCCAGGGGGCCCGGTGGACACTGAAGCTTACTTT. Translated: CASSEIGPGGPVDTEAYF. The whole variable domain, filled in from reference TRBV2 and TRBJ1-1, reads EPEVTQTPSHQVTQMGQEVILRCVPISNHLYFYWYRQILGQKVEFLVSFYNNEISEKSEIFDDQFSVERPDGSNFTLKIRSTKLEDSAMYFCASSEIGPGGPVDTEAYFGQGTRLTVV.

The J gene is TRBJ2-1, the V gene TRBV7-6; 10 bases are a match to TRBD1. The CDR3 covers 15 residues. V was pared by 5 bases and J by 10 bases, with 11 bases of the junction left unmatched. In germline, CDR1 is SGHVS, CDR2 FNYEAQ. The CDR3: CASSPGTGVKEEQFF. DNA for the CDR3: TGTGCCAGCAGCCCCGGGACAGGGGTAAAAGAGGAGCAGTTCTTC.

Worth noting for this clonotype: A junction boundary mismatches the germline segment, possibly from a read error. The chain links TRBV3-1 to TRBJ1-5; D is unresolved. The CDR3 has 15 amino acids. Germline values: CDR1 LGHDT, CDR2 YNNKEL (reference sequence). CDR3 loop: CASSQDYNSNQPQQF. The CDR3 coding sequence is TGTGCCAGCAGCCAAGATTATAATAGCAATCAGCCCCAGCAATTT.